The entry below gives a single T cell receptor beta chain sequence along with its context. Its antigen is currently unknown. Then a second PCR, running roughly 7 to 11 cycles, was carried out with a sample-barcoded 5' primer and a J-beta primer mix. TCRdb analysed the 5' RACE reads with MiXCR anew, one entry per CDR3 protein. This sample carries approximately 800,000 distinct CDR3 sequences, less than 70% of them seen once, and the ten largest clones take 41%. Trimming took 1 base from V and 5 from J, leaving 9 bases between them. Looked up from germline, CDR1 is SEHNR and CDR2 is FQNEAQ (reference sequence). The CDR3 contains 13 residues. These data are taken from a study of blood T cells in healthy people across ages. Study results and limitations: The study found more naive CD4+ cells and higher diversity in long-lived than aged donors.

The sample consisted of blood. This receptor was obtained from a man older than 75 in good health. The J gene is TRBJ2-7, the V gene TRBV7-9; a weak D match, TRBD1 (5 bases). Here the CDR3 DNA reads TGTGCCAGCAGCTTAGTCGTGGACAACGAGCAGTACTTC. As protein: CASSLVVDNEQYF.